What follows are 6 T cell receptor beta chains derived from one specimen sequenced in a study of cytomegalovirus exposure and HLA in healthy donors. Primers: 60 Vbeta forward and 13 Jbeta reverse. Measured with immunoSEQ multiplex PCR; TCRdb has only the in-frame clones, and not every one. The sample records around 120,000 clones, roughly 70% being singletons. Material for sequencing was PBMCs. Every receptor here comes from a man aged 35-49 years in good health and CMV-seropositive.

The J gene is TRBJ2-7, the V gene TRBV13, with a tentative D call TRBD1 (6 bases). CDR1 is PRHDT, CDR2 FYEKMQ, per germline (reference sequence). This CDR3 region has 15 residues. V was clipped by 5 bases and J by 3 bases, with 17 bases between them. CDR3 in amino acids: CASSPARTEGYEQYV. Written as DNA, the CDR3 is TGTGCCAGCAGCCCCGCCCGGACAGAAGGCTACGAGCAGTACGTC.

The chain links TRBV7-3 to TRBJ2-7; no clear D gene. The CDR3 loop spans 12 amino acids. Trimming removed 5 bases from V and 0 bases from J, with 5 bases in between. Germline V CDR1 and CDR2: SGHTA, FQGTGA. The CDR3 region has the DNA TGTGCCAGCAGCGCCAGCTCCTACGAGCAGTACTTC. Encoded protein: CASSASSYEQYF.

V and J are TRBV15 and TRBJ2-1; D uncertain. Germline assignment: CDR1 LNHNV and CDR2 YYDKDF (reference sequence). The CDR3 covers 12 residues. V shed 0 bases and J shed 13 bases, with 10 bases lying between them. CDR3 nucleotides: TGTGCCACCAGCAGAGATGGCATTGTTCAGTTCTTC. The encoded protein is CATSRDGIVQFF.

The table lists this clone with a few counts. The rearrangement uses TRBV7-8 and TRBJ2-7; 9 positions agree with TRBD1. Germline values: CDR1 SGHVS, CDR2 FQNEAQ. The CDR3 totals 14 residues. V shed 3 bases, J shed 1 base, and the junction held 1 base outside the gene matches. In DNA, the CDR3 is TGTGCCAGCAGCTTCGGGACAGGGTCCTACGAGCAGTACGTC. It codes for CASSFGTGSYEQYV.

The chain joins TRBV5-1 to TRBJ2-5; D not certain. CDR3 size: 14 residues. The V gene's germline CDR1 is SGHRS and CDR2 YFSETQ. The V and J ends lost 0 bases and 5 bases respectively, with 11 bases between them. The CDR3 loop reads CASSLGIYLETQYF. The CDR3 DNA follows: TGCGCCAGCAGCTTGGGCATCTATTTGGAGACCCAGTACTTC. The full variable domain, rest sourced from reference TRBV5-1 and TRBJ2-5, is KAGVTQTPRYLIKTRGQQVTLSCSPISGHRSVSWYQQTPGQGLQFLFEYFSETQRNKGNFPGRFSGRQFSNSRSEMNVSTLELGDSALYLCASSLGIYLETQYFGPGTRLLVL.

This clone showed up just a few times. This chain joins TRBV6-6 and TRBJ2-6; D ambiguous. Germline V gives CDR1 MNHNY, CDR2 SVGAGI (reference sequence). The CDR3 contains 15 residues. The ends were cut back, 6 bases at V and 1 base at J, with 10 bases in the middle. CDR3 DNA sequence: TGTGCCAGCAGACTCCCTACGTCTGGGGCCAACGTCCTGACTTTC. Its translation is CASRLPTSGANVLTF.